This TCR beta chain came from a study of cytomegalovirus exposure and HLA in healthy donors. Study at large: The same platform was used for the 120 or so validation repertoires as for the 666 first-cohort repertoires, as reported in a later analysis.

The study, taken as a whole, reports: Cytomegalovirus association was assigned to approximately 180 TCR beta chains. It was confirmed in vitro that a few of the CMV-associated chains were specific for CMV antigens.

Using immunoSEQ multiplex PCR, the repertoire was profiled, and TCRdb retains in-frame clones only, with some absent. The profile covers 100,000 to 150,000 clones, with roughly 89% appearing a single time and 1.1% taken by the ten largest. A remark on this clone: Antigen unknown.

The roughly 120-subject validation cohort, separate from the approximately 670-subject first cohort, included the donors. V shed 3 bases and J 8 bases; nucleotides not matched to a gene: 15. CDR1 SGHDT and CDR2 YYEEEE come from the germline V gene. The length of the CDR3 is 16 residues. The specimen sequenced was PBMCs. This sequence originates from a woman under 30 in good health and CMV-seronegative. The chain couples TRBV5-6 to TRBJ1-1; 8 bases are a match to TRBD1. CDR3: CASSYRTGKVVGEAFF. The DNA of the CDR3 is TGTGCCAGCAGCTACCGGACAGGGAAGGTAGTGGGGGAAGCTTTCTTT.